This section outlines one TCR beta chain sequence together with its context. The antigen is not known. The method was immunoSEQ multiplex PCR; TCRdb's version includes in-frame clones alone and lacks a portion of them. Of under 150,000 clones listed, about nine tenths are singletons. This sample stems from a study of T cell responses to AZD1222 COVID-19 vaccine. Regarding the study as a whole: Targeting of unmutated variant regions was reportedly seen in nearly half of spike-specific TCRs. Spike-specific TCR breadth and depth were elevated following two AZD1222 doses. White British people made up most donors, females outnumbered males, and clonal diversity was possibly underestimated.

Whether given at about 4 or about 12 weeks, second doses were pooled. Germline V gene sequence: CDR1 LGHNA, CDR2 YNFKEQ. The CDR3 covers 15 residues. The trim removed 1 base at V and 5 bases at J, leaving 4 bases unmatched. Sequenced material: peripheral blood, taken 28 days after the second AZD1222 dose. The genes are TRBV4-2 and TRBJ2-1; 8 bases match TRBD2. This sequence originates from an adult who received the AZD1222 COVID-19 vaccine. The CDR3 is CASSQAGGANNEQFF. CDR3 DNA sequence: TGTGCCAGCAGCCAAGCCGGGGGGGCGAACAATGAGCAGTTCTTC.